This TCR beta chain was captured in a study of cytomegalovirus exposure and HLA in healthy donors. Study-wide points: Clonal expansion was found to be greater in HLA-associated TCR beta chains than in equally common others in a later analysis. A later analysis linked some 17,000 TCR beta sequences to HLA alleles at 0.05 false discovery rate. In a later analysis, CMV-associated beta chains were mostly HLA-associated, it appeared.

PCR used 60 Vbeta primers and 13 Jbeta primers. Data came from immunoSEQ multiplex PCR; TCRdb stores just in-frame clones and leaves some out. The data show approximately 170,000 clones, about 80% seen once. The V end was cut by 7 bases, the J end by 1 base, with 15 bases between. This CDR3 has 14 amino acids. Per germline, CDR1 SGHRS and CDR2 YFSETQ. Note on this clone: Its antigen is not identified.

The sample taken for sequencing was PBMCs. The sequence was obtained from a man between 35 and 55 years old in good health and CMV-seronegative. The chain uses TRBV5-1 and TRBJ2-7; D is uncertain. In nucleotides, the CDR3 is TGCGCCAGCTCGGAGTCCCCCGGTTCCTACGAGCAGTACTTC. Translated, it gives CASSESPGSYEQYF. The entire variable domain, with the rest obtained from reference TRBV5-1 and TRBJ2-7, is as follows: KAGVTQTPRYLIKTRGQQVTLSCSPISGHRSVSWYQQTPGQGLQFLFEYFSETQRNKGNFPGRFSGRQFSNSRSEMNVSTLELGDSALYLCASSESPGSYEQYFGPGTRLTVT.